This record looks at one T cell receptor (beta chain) sequence and its context. Sequencing used immunoSEQ multiplex PCR; TCRdb keeps in-frame clones, though not all of them. The data show around 70,000 clones, 91% seen once. The CDR3 extends over 15 amino acids. Per germline, CDR1 LNHNV and CDR2 YYDKDF (reference sequence). V lost 5 bases to trimming and J lost 7 bases, with 15 bases between them. The sample comes from a study of blood T cell repertoires in COVID-19. Study-level information: Italy, Spain and the United States were the sources of the convalescent and acute COVID-19 samples.

The chain has TRBV15 and TRBJ1-6, with D perhaps matching TRBD1 (5 bases). This TCR was recovered from a woman between 55 and 75 years old with active COVID-19. The specimen sequenced was peripheral blood. Written as DNA, the CDR3 is TGTGCCACCAGCCCGGGGGGACCCTCCAATTCACCCCTCCACTTT. This translates into CATSPGGPSNSPLHF.